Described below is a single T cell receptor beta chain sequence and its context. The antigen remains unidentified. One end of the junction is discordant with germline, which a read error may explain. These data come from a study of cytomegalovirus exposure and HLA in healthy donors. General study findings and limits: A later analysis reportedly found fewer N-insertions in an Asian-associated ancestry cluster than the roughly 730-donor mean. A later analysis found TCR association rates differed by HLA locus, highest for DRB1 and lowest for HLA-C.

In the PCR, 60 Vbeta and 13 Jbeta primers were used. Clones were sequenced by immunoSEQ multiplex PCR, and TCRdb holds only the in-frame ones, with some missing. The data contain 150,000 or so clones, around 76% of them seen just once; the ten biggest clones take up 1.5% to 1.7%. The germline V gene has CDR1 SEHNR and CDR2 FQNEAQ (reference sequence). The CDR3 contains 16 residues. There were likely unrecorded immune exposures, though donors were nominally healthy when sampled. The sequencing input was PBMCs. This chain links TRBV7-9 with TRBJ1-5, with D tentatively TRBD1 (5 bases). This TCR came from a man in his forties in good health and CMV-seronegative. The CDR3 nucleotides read TGTTCCAGCAGCTTAAGAAGGAGGGGACCAGGGCAGCCCCAGCATTTT. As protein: CSSSLRRRGPGQPQHF.